Listed below are T cell receptor beta chains from one sample, sequenced in a study of early T cells in non-severe SARS-CoV-2 infection. TCRdb reprocessed the 5' RACE reads with MiXCR, giving one entry per CDR3 protein. Among around 29,000 distinct CDR3 sequences listed, 5.3% were seen once. The specimen sequenced was whole blood. The receptors stem from an adult who was a healthcare worker with PCR-confirmed SARS-CoV-2 infection or an uninfected control (not recorded which). CDR3s include the opening cysteine and the closing phenylalanine or tryptophan. The D gene is left open where the match is weak. Not every row has a clone size; where given, it reads once, few, many or a size class.

18	many	TRBV29-1	TRBJ2-5	TRBD1	TGCAGCGTTGGGGGGACAGGGTTCTCAAACCAACCTCAAGAGACCCAGTACTTC	CSVGGTGFSNQPQETQYF
18	many	TRBV27	TRBJ2-7	-	TGTGCCAGCAGTTTATACGGTGGGAGACCCAACCTCCACTACGAGCAGTACTTC	CASSLYGGRPNLHYEQYF
16	-	TRBV24-1	TRBJ2-1	-	TGTGCCACCAGTGATTTGGTACGCGGCTCCTACAATGAGCAGTTCTTC	CATSDLVRGSYNEQFF
15	many	TRBV19	TRBJ2-7	TRBD2	TGTGCCAGTAGTATGGGGACTAGCGGGACCTACGAGCAGTACTTC	CASSMGTSGTYEQYF
12	many	TRBV15	TRBJ2-7	-	TGTGCCACCGGGCTTGGTCTCGGCGAGCAGTACTTC	CATGLGLGEQYF
13	few	TRBV3-1	TRBJ1-1	-	TGTGCCAGCAGTCAGGGACGACGGTCGGAAGCTTTCTTT	CASSQGRRSEAFF
16	many	TRBV7-8	TRBJ2-1	TRBD2	TGTGCCAGCACCCTCGGGACTAGCGGGATTTCGGGTGAGCAGTTCTTC	CASTLGTSGISGEQFF
17	many	TRBV25-1	TRBJ2-1	TRBD2	TGTGCCAGCAGGGGTAGACTAGCGGGAGGAGGGATGGATGAGCAGTTCTTC	CASRGRLAGGGMDEQFF
12	many	TRBV6-2/TRBV6-3	TRBJ1-1	-	TGTGCCAGCACCCCCCGTGGCACTGAAGCTTTCTTT	CASTPRGTEAFF
16	many	TRBV20-1	TRBJ1-5	-	TGCAGTGCTCTCCCCGGGGGGGCGCTTGGCAATCAGCCCCAGCATTTT	CSALPGGALGNQPQHF
15	many	TRBV6-5	TRBJ2-1	TRBD1	TGTGCCAGCAGTTACTCGCGACAGGGTTACAATGAGCAGTTCTTC	CASSYSRQGYNEQFF
12	many	TRBV30	TRBJ1-5	-	TGTGCCTGGAACCTCGCTAATCAGCCCCAGCATTTT	CAWNLANQPQHF
15	many	TRBV20-1	TRBJ2-3	-	TGCAGTGCTAGAGACGGAGGGGGTCCGACAGATACGCAGTATTTT	CSARDGGGPTDTQYF
16	-	TRBV6-2/TRBV6-3	TRBJ2-7	TRBD1	TGTGCCAGCAGTAGCCCCGGGACAGGGAGCTCCTACGAGCAGTACTTC	CASSSPGTGSSYEQYF
14	-	TRBV18	TRBJ1-1	TRBD1	TGTGCCAGCTCACCACAGGGACAGAATTCTGAAGCTTTCTTT	CASSPQGQNSEAFF
13	many	TRBV19	TRBJ1-1	-	TGTGCCACATGCCCCGCTGGCACGGGTGGAGCTTTCTTT	CATCPAGTGGAFF
13	many	TRBV27	TRBJ1-3	-	TGTGCCAGCAGTTCCACGGCTGAAAACACCATATATTTT	CASSSTAENTIYF
19	many	TRBV18	TRBJ2-1	TRBD2	TGTGCCAGCTCATCACTAGCGGGAGAGTCAATTGGAACGGGCAATGAGCAGTTCTTC	CASSSLAGESIGTGNEQFF
16	many	TRBV29-1	TRBJ2-7	TRBD1	TGCAGCGTTGAAGATCGAGACAGGGGTAGCCTCTACGAGCAGTACTTC	CSVEDRDRGSLYEQYF
17	many	TRBV4-2	TRBJ1-6	TRBD1	TGTGCCAGCAGCCAAAGACAGGGCCGCGGTATAGATTCACCCCTCCACTTT	CASSQRQGRGIDSPLHF
18	many	TRBV15	TRBJ1-2	TRBD1	TGTGCCACCAGCAGGGAACTAAAGACAGGGCGTACCGACTATGGCTACACCTTC	CATSRELKTGRTDYGYTF
15	many	TRBV4-2	TRBJ1-3	-	TGTGCCAGCAGCCAAGGTGGCAGTTGGGAAGACACCATATATTTT	CASSQGGSWEDTIYF
15	many	TRBV20-1	TRBJ1-4	-	TGCAGTGCTAGAGATGTCAGAGGGCTAGGGGAAAAACTGTTTTTT	CSARDVRGLGEKLFF
16	few	TRBV24-1	TRBJ2-2	-	TGTGCCACCAGTGATTGGACTAGGGGGGACACCGGGGAGCTGTTTTTT	CATSDWTRGDTGELFF
19	many	TRBV20-1	TRBJ2-6	-	TGCAGTGCTAGAGATCATTGGGACCCCAATAGCTCTGGGGCCAACGTCCTGACTTTC	CSARDHWDPNSSGANVLTF
14	few	TRBV6-2/TRBV6-3	TRBJ1-2	TRBD1	TGTGCCAGCGGATGGACAGGGGAACCTTATGGCTACACCTTC	CASGWTGEPYGYTF
17	-	TRBV11-2	TRBJ2-7	-	TGTGCCAGCAGCTTAACCTTTACGGGAGCGGTCCATTACGAGCAGTACTTC	CASSLTFTGAVHYEQYF
13	-	TRBV12-3/TRBV12-4	TRBJ2-7	-	TGTGCCAGCGGCAAGGGGGGGAGCTACGAGCAGTACTTC	CASGKGGSYEQYF
15	many	TRBV25-1	TRBJ2-7	TRBD2	TGTGCCAGCAGTGAGAACCAGCGGGAGGTCCACGAGCAGTACTTC	CASSENQREVHEQYF
14	medium-sized	TRBV5-6	TRBJ1-1	TRBD1	TGTGCCAGCAGCTTTACCGGGACAGGGGTACGAGCTTTCTTT	CASSFTGTGVRAFF
15	many	TRBV27	TRBJ2-7	-	TGTGCCAGCAGTTTTGGGGCGGGGACACTCTACGAGCAGTACTTC	CASSFGAGTLYEQYF
14	few	TRBV20-1	TRBJ2-1	-	TGCAGTGCTAGAGATGGGGAAGGGGGAGATGAGCAGTTCTTC	CSARDGEGGDEQFF
16	many	TRBV6-5	TRBJ1-5	TRBD1	TGTGCCAGCAGCCCCGGGACAGGGAGAGGCAATCAGCCCCAGCATTTT	CASSPGTGRGNQPQHF
14	many	TRBV10-3	TRBJ1-1	-	TGTGCCATCAGTGTGGTCGGGGGGAGCACTGAAGCTTTCTTT	CAISVVGGSTEAFF
13	many	TRBV4-3	TRBJ1-1	-	TGCGCCAGCAGCCAAGAGTTAACTGTTGAAGCTTTCTTT	CASSQELTVEAFF
16	many	TRBV18	TRBJ1-6	TRBD1	TGTGCCAGCTCACCGCGACAGGGACGGGATAATTCACCCCTCCACTTT	CASSPRQGRDNSPLHF
13	many	TRBV7-7	TRBJ2-5	-	TGTGCCAGCAGCTCGGTGGGTTCGGAGACCCAGTACTTC	CASSSVGSETQYF
14	many	TRBV13	TRBJ1-4	-	TGTGCCAGCAGCTTCCGGGCCCTTAATGAAAAACTGTTTTTT	CASSFRALNEKLFF
14	many	TRBV28	TRBJ1-2	TRBD1	TGTGCCAGCAGGGGGACAGGCGGTACGGGAGGCTACACCTTC	CASRGTGGTGGYTF
14	many	TRBV11-2	TRBJ2-3	-	TGTGCCAGCAGCTTAGGGACTCCCACAGATACGCAGTATTTT	CASSLGTPTDTQYF
13	many	TRBV6-5	TRBJ1-1	-	TGTGCCAGCAGTTCCCGCCAGAACACTGAAGCTTTCTTT	CASSSRQNTEAFF
16	medium-sized	TRBV12-3/TRBV12-4	TRBJ1-3	TRBD1	TGTGCCAGCAGTCGGACAGGGGGCGACCCTGGAAACACCATATATTTT	CASSRTGGDPGNTIYF
13	many	TRBV10-1	TRBJ1-1	TRBD1	TGCGCCAGCAGTCTGGACAGGTTCACTGAAGCTTTCTTT	CASSLDRFTEAFF
16	many	TRBV5-5	TRBJ1-6	TRBD1	TGTGCCAGCAGCCCATGGACAGGGATGTATAATTCACCCCTCCACTTT	CASSPWTGMYNSPLHF
15	many	TRBV5-6	TRBJ2-1	TRBD1	TGTGCCAGCAGCTTCGGGACAGGAGGGGACAATGAGCAGTTCTTC	CASSFGTGGDNEQFF
13	many	TRBV29-1	TRBJ2-7	TRBD1	TGCAGCGTTGAGGGGACAGGGTTCTACGAGCAGTACTTC	CSVEGTGFYEQYF
15	few	TRBV12-3/TRBV12-4	TRBJ2-3	TRBD2	TGTGCCAGCAGTTTTGACCTAGCGGGAGCAGATACGCAGTATTTT	CASSFDLAGADTQYF
14	few	TRBV29-1	TRBJ2-1	TRBD2	TGCAGCGTTGCCAGCGGGAGCTCCTACAATGAGCAGTTCTTC	CSVASGSSYNEQFF
11	-	TRBV20-1	TRBJ1-1	-	TGCAGTGCGGGCGGGGGGACTGAAGCTTTCTTT	CSAGGGTEAFF
15	many	TRBV11-1	TRBJ1-2	-	TGTGCCAGCAGATCCTCCAGGGGCGATAACTATGGCTACACCTTC	CASRSSRGDNYGYTF
14	many	TRBV6-1	TRBJ2-7	TRBD2	TGTGCCAGCAGTACCGGGACTAGCGGGTTTGAGCAGTACTTC	CASSTGTSGFEQYF
15	many	TRBV7-6	TRBJ2-1	TRBD2	TGTGCCAGCAGCCTCACTAGCGGGATTTACAATGAGCAGTTCTTC	CASSLTSGIYNEQFF